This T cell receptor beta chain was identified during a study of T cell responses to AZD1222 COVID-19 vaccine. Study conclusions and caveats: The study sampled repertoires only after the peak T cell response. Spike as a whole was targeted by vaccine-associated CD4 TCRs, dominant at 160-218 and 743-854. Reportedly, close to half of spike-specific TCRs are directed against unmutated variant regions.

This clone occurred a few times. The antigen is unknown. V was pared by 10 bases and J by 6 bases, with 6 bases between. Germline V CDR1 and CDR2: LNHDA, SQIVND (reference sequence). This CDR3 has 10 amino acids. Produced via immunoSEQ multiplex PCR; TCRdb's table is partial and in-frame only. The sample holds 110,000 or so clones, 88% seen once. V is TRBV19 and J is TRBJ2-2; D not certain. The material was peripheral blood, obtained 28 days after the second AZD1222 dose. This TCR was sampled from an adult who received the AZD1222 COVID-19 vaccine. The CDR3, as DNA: TGTGCCACACAATCCGGGGAGCTGTTTTTT. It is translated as CATQSGELFF. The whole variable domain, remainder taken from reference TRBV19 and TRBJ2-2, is DGGITQSPKYLFRKEGQNVTLSCEQNLNHDAMYWYRQDPGQGLRLIYYSQIVNDFQKGDIAEGYSVSREKKESFPLTVTSAQKNPTAFYLCATQSGELFFGEGSRLTVL.